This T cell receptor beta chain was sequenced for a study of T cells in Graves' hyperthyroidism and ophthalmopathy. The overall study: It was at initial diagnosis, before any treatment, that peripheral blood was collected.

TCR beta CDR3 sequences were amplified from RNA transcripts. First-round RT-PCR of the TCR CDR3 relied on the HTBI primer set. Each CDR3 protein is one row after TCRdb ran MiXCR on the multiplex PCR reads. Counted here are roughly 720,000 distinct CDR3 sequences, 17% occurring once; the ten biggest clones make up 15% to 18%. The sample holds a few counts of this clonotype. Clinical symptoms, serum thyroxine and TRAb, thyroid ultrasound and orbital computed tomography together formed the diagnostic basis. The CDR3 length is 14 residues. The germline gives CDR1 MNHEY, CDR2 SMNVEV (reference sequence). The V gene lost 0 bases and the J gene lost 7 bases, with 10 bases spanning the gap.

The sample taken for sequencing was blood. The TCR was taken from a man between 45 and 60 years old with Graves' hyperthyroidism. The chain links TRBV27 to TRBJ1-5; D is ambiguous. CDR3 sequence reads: CASSLSQNGQPQHF. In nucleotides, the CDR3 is TGTGCCAGCAGTTTATCACAGAACGGGCAGCCCCAGCATTTT.